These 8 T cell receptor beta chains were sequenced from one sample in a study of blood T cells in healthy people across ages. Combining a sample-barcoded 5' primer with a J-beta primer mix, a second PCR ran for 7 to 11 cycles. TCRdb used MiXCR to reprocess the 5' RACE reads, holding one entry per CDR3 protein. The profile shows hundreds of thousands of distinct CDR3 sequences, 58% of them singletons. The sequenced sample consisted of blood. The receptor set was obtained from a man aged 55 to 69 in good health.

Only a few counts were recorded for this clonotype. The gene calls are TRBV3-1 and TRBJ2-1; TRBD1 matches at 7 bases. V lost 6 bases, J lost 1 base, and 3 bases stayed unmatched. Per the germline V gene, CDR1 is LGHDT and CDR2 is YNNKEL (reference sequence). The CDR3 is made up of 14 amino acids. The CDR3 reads CASRPGQSYNEQFF. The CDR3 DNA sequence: TGTGCCAGCAGACCGGGACAGTCCTACAATGAGCAGTTCTTC.

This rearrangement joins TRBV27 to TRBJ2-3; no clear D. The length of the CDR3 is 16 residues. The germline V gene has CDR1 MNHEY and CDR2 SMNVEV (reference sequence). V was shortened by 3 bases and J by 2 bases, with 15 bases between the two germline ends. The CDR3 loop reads CASSFVGQRDTDTQYF. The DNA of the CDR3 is TGTGCCAGCAGTTTTGTTGGGCAGAGAGACACAGATACGCAGTATTTT.

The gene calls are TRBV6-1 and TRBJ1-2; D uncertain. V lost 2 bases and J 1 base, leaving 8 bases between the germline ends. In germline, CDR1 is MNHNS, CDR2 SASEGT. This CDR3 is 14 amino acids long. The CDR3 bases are TGTGCCAGCAGTGAATATAAGAGTAACTATGGCTACACCTTC. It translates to CASSEYKSNYGYTF.

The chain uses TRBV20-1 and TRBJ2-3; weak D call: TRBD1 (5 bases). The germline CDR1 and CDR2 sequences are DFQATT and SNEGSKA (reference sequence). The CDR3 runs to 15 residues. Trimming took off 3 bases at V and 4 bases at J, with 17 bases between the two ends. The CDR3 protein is CSARGTGGVADTQYF. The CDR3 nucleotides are TGCAGTGCTAGGGGTACAGGTGGTGTAGCAGATACGCAGTATTTT.

The DNA for the CDR3 is TGTGCCAGCAGCCTCCCCCCAAAAAGCTATCCCCACGAGCAGTACTTC. This sequence encodes CASSLPPKSYPHEQYF. This chain connects TRBV27 to TRBJ2-5; no reliable D call. The J call is in doubt because the DNA end fits TRBJ2-7 better. The V gene's germline CDR1 is MNHEY and CDR2 SMNVEV (reference sequence). The CDR3 is made up of 16 amino acids.

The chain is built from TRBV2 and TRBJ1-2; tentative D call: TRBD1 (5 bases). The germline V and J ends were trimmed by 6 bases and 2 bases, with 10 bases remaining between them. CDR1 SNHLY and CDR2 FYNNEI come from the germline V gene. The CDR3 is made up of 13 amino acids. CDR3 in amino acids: CASSRGENYGYTF. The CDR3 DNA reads TGTGCCAGCAGCCGAGGGGAGAACTATGGCTACACCTTC.

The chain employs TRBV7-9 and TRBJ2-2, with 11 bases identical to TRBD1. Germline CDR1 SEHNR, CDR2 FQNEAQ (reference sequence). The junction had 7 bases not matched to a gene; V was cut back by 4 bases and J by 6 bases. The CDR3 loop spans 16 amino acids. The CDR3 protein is CASSSAGQGASGELFF. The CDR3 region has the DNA TGTGCCAGCAGCTCTGCTGGACAGGGGGCGTCCGGGGAGCTGTTTTTT.

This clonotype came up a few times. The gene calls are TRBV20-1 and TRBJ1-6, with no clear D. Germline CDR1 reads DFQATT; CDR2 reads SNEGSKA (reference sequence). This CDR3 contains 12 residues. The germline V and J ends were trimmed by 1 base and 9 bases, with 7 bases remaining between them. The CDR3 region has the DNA TGCAGTGCTAGAGGGGTATCTTCACCCCTCCACTTT. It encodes CSARGVSSPLHF.